This record looks at one T cell receptor beta chain sequence and its context. Its antigen is unknown. One junction end does not reproduce the germline sequence, and a read error may be involved. The record originates from a study of blood T cell repertoires in COVID-19 (dated by TCRdb to the early 2020s). A note on the overall study: Collaborator samples came from the United States, Italy and Spain and covered acute and convalescent phases of COVID-19. The prospective study material was composed of cDNA or gDNA derived from T cells, B-cell-depleted T cells, or PBMCs. Subjects who had been exposed to COVID-19, were actively infected with it, or had recovered from it provided the deeply sampled blood TCRbeta repertoires that made up the dataset. A freely available public database, intended as a resource for researchers studying the immune response to SARS-CoV-2, is where the repertoires were released. The samples were drawn from two sources: the first 160 participants of the ongoing ImmuneRACE study, and about 1,300 subjects contributed by 6 global collaborators. Sample metadata almost always included a de-identified subject ID, COVID-19 status, age in years and sex. HLA class I and class II types, where available, came from metadata supplied by the sample provider rather than from assay-based typing. On the study overall, not on this receptor specifically: The amount of clinical and demographic metadata varied by source and participant and was provided uncurated.

TCRbeta CDR3 regions were amplified from genomic DNA by means of the immunoSEQ Assay, a bias-controlled multiplex PCR. Per the authors' processing: The number of nucleated cells in each sample was estimated by amplification of reference gene primers within the assay. Sequence reads were collapsed and filtered to measure the absolute abundance of every unique TCRbeta CDR3 rearrangement. For each sample, productive Simpson clonality was calculated as the square root of Simpson's diversity index over productive rearrangements. TCRdb provides this immuneACCESS table in a form limited to in-frame rearrangements. Some clones are lacking; in checked studies, under half of them reflect an unresolved V gene, and why the rest are absent is not known. V, J and clone size reflect that table, while D and trimming were determined from the DNA. For this sample the table gives around 80,000 clones, of which over 65% were detected only once. The top ten clones comprise 5.7% of the sample.

The collaborating institutions used their own protocols to collect whole blood in K2EDTA tubes. For TCRbeta analysis, collaborators shipped samples as frozen whole blood, isolated PBMCs, or DNA extracted from either of those sample types. Reading from cysteine to phenylalanine, the CDR3 counts 16 amino acids. The DNA shown is the 48-base CDR3, in frame from base 1. As encoded in the germline V gene (reference sequence), CDR1 is SGHNT while CDR2 is YYREEE. This TCR derives from a man aged 45-65 years with active or convalescent COVID-19. The chain is encoded by TRBV5-4 joined to TRBJ2-6; 7 middle bases align to TRBD2. The source material was peripheral blood. At the DNA level, the sequence is TGTGCCAGCAGTTTGGCGGGGGAGTCTGGGGCCAACGTCCTGACTTTC. Its amino acids are CASSLAGESGANVLTF.